One sample yielded the 4 T cell receptor beta chains listed below, sequenced in a study of blood T cell repertoires in COVID-19. Profiled with immunoSEQ multiplex PCR; TCRdb holds only in-frame clones, not every one. The table lists tens of thousands of clones, 80% to 90% of them singletons. The source material was peripheral blood. Receptors were obtained from a woman in her 70s with acute or convalescent COVID-19.

The V call is TRBV2, the J call TRBJ1-5; the D gene is possibly TRBD1 (5 bases). Trimming cost V 7 bases and J 5 bases, with 15 bases left between them. The CDR3 consists of 14 residues. Per germline, CDR1 SNHLY and CDR2 FYNNEI. In DNA form, the CDR3 reads TGTGCCAGCATAGGCAGGGCAACTGATCAGCCCCAGCATTTT. It translates to CASIGRATDQPQHF.

The chain carries TRBV29-1 and TRBJ2-7; D might be TRBD2 (5 bases). CDR3 size: 12 residues. V was trimmed by 5 bases and J by 2 bases, leaving 10 bases between them. Germline CDR1 reads SQVTM; CDR2 reads ANQGSEA. CDR3 nucleotides: TGCAGCGTTCGGGGTGTAGCCTACGAGCAGTACTTC. Protein product: CSVRGVAYEQYF.

The chain carries TRBV5-1 and TRBJ1-2, with no clear D. Trimming removed 5 bases from V and 7 bases from J, with 12 bases in between. Germline V lookup: CDR1 SGHRS, CDR2 YFSETQ. CDR3 length: 12 residues. DNA for the CDR3: TGCGCCAGCAGTCCGGACTGGAGTGGCTACACCTTC. It translates to CASSPDWSGYTF.

This clone has a handful of counts. The V call is TRBV3-1 (or the pseudogene TRBV3-2), the J call TRBJ1-3; D ambiguous. The V gene lost 5 bases and the J gene lost 0 bases, with 14 bases spanning the gap. This CDR3 has 16 amino acids. Germline V gene sequence: CDR1 LGHDT, CDR2 YNNKEL (reference sequence). The CDR3 is CASSSAAWYSGNTIYF. The CDR3 region has the DNA TGTGCCAGCAGCTCGGCGGCGTGGTACTCTGGAAACACCATATATTTT.